This passage covers 10 T cell receptor beta chains from one sample sequenced in a study of shared clonotypes between healthy human individuals. Measured with immunoSEQ multiplex PCR; TCRdb has only the in-frame clones, and not every one. The sample yields fewer than 3 million clones, around 93% seen once. The sequencing sample was made of naive CD4+ T cells from PBMCs. Specified subset: CD45RA+ positively selected. Receptors originate from a man younger than 35 in good health. Some clones in this sample may be carry-over from other donors' samples.

The chain links TRBV28 to TRBJ2-2; no clear D gene. The CDR3 totals 13 residues. The germline CDR1 and CDR2 sequences are MDHEN and SYDVKM. The V end lost 3 bases, the J end lost 4 bases, and 6 bases lay between the germline ends. CDR3 bases: TGTGCCAGCAGTTTGATAAGCACCGGGGAGCTGTTTTTT. It yields the protein CASSLISTGELFF.

This chain connects TRBV29-1 to TRBJ2-1; TRBD2 aligns across 13 bases. The CDR3 is 14 residues long. Looked up from germline, CDR1 is SQVTM and CDR2 is ANQGSEA. V shed 6 bases, J shed 6 bases, and the junction held 5 bases outside the gene matches. The CDR3 DNA reads as TGCAGCGTGGGGACTAGCGGGGCGGCCAATGAGCAGTTCTTC. Its translation: CSVGTSGAANEQFF.

In DNA form, the CDR3 reads TGTGCCACCAGCAGAGGGGGACAGGAAGAGACCCAGTACTTC. It codes for CATSRGGQEETQYF. V usage is TRBV15 and J usage is TRBJ2-5; 8 nucleotides agree with TRBD1. The germline gives CDR1 LNHNV, CDR2 YYDKDF (reference sequence). The J segment lost 3 bases and the V segment lost 1 base, leaving 1 base of the junction unmatched. This CDR3 contains 14 residues.

V usage is TRBV11-3 and J usage is TRBJ2-2; 11 positions match TRBD1. Germline CDR1 is SGHNT and CDR2 is YENEEA. This CDR3 comprises 16 residues. V lost 5 bases, J lost 3 bases, and 5 bases stayed unmatched. CDR3 coding DNA: TGTGCCAGCAGCCCCCGGACAGGGGGCTACACCGGGGAGCTGTTTTTT. Translated, it gives CASSPRTGGYTGELFF.

The V call is TRBV30, the J call TRBJ1-4; 7 bases are a match to TRBD1. Per the germline V gene, CDR1 is GTSNPN and CDR2 is SVGIG (reference sequence). There are 14 residues in the CDR3. The V and J ends lost 0 bases and 7 bases, in that order; junction bases with no gene match: 5. CDR3 sequence (DNA): TGTGCCTGGAGTGTGGTCAGGGGGACTGAAAAACTGTTTTTT. Protein: CAWSVVRGTEKLFF.

This chain links TRBV27 with TRBJ2-1; 14 bases line up with TRBD2. V lost 6 bases to trimming and J lost 6 bases; unmatched junction nucleotides: 10. Germline-derived CDR1 and CDR2 are MNHEY and SMNVEV (reference sequence). The CDR3 extends over 17 amino acids. The CDR3 reads CASSSQTGLAGGNEQFF. CDR3 sequence (DNA): TGTGCCAGCAGCTCCCAAACCGGACTAGCGGGAGGCAATGAGCAGTTCTTC.

For the CDR3, the DNA is TGTGCCACCAGCAGACGACAGGGGGCCTACGAGCAGTACTTC. Protein sequence: CATSRRQGAYEQYF. V gene TRBV15 combines with J gene TRBJ2-7; 9 bases fit TRBD1. CDR1 and CDR2 (germline): LNHNV, YYDKDF (reference sequence). V shed 2 bases and J 2 bases; nucleotides not matched to a gene: 1. There are 14 residues in the CDR3.

The V gene is TRBV4-1, the J gene TRBJ2-4; TRBD2 matches 8 bases. The CDR3 loop spans 17 amino acids. Germline CDR1 and CDR2: MGHRA and YSYEKL. Trimming at V came to 2 bases and at J to 1 base, leaving 7 bases not matched to a gene. The CDR3 DNA is TGCGCCAGCAGCCAACCCCGGGAGGGCAGGGCCAAAAACATTCAGTACTTC. Residues: CASSQPREGRAKNIQYF.

This clone was counted once. The J gene is TRBJ2-7, the V gene TRBV7-9; TRBD2 matches 7 bases. The trim removed 5 bases at V and 6 bases at J, leaving 7 bases unmatched. The CDR3 length is 13 residues. Germline loops: CDR1 SEHNR, CDR2 FQNEAQ (reference sequence). As DNA, the CDR3 is TGTGCCAGCAGCGGTGGGGGAGGGTTCGAGCAGTACTTC. Its protein product is CASSGGGGFEQYF.

The chain is built from TRBV19 and TRBJ2-3, with D perhaps TRBD1 or TRBD2 (5 bases each). The CDR3 is 16 amino acids. Trimming left V 5 bases short and J 2 bases short, with 17 bases between. Germline loops: CDR1 LNHDA, CDR2 SQIVND (reference sequence). Here the CDR3 DNA reads TGTGCCAGTAGTTTCTACCGGGACGGGGACACAGATACGCAGTATTTT. Amino acid sequence: CASSFYRDGDTDTQYF.